This entry is about one TCR beta chain. These data belong to a study of T cells after yellow fever vaccination. The V gene's germline CDR1 is MDHEN and CDR2 SYDVKM. There are 14 residues in the CDR3. Trimming took off 3 bases at V and 9 bases at J, with 15 bases between the two ends. For TCR, cDNA came from 5'RACE template switching, which added a universal primer site and UMIs. Each CDR3 protein gets one entry after TCRdb re-called the 5' RACE reads with MiXCR. The data show tens of thousands of distinct CDR3 sequences, with approximately 7.5% seen just once and about two fifths held by the top ten. The source is a man under 40 who received the YFV17D yellow fever vaccine. The sequences come from CD8+ T cells sorted from PBMCs, collected on the day of the yellow fever booster vaccination. The genes are TRBV28 and TRBJ2-1, with D possibly matching TRBD1 (5 bases). This CDR3 reads CASSLSTGVGEQFF. The CDR3 nucleotides read TGTGCCAGCAGTTTGAGTACAGGTGTGGGTGAGCAGTTCTTC.